The clone carrying this T cell receptor beta chain showed up just a few times. Its matching antigen is unknown. Germline values: CDR1 SGHRS, CDR2 YFSETQ. This CDR3 is built from 16 residues. V dropped 0 bases and J dropped 2; count of bases not matched to a gene: 6. The data were obtained in a study of T cell clones after liver transplantation. Study as a whole: TCRbeta sequencing after a pre-transplant mixed lymphocyte reaction identified graft-donor-reactive clones, later tracked in post-transplant blood. General study points: The donor-reactive repertoire was only partly measurable in two subjects, lacking donor cells.

Sequencing was performed with immunoSEQ multiplex PCR; in TCRdb, only in-frame clones are kept and a portion is missing. The data show over 100,000 clones, roughly 80% seen once. The input for sequencing was CD4+ T cells from blood, taken before liver transplant. J is TRBJ2-7 and V is TRBV5-1, with 9 positions matching TRBD1. This sequence was found in a human donor who received a liver transplant. CDR3 sequence reads: CASSLDYRDRAYEQYF. In DNA, the CDR3 is TGCGCCAGCAGCTTGGATTACCGGGACAGGGCCTACGAGCAGTACTTC.